The rows below give T cell receptor beta chains drawn from one sample of a study of graft-versus-host responses after intestinal transplantation. Libraries were prepared by immunoSEQ multiplex PCR; TCRdb keeps only in-frame clonotypes and omits some of them. The sample holds roughly 110,000 clones; roughly nine tenths are singletons and the top ten take 0.23%. Their antigens remain unidentified. This sample comprised unstimulated CD4+ T cells sorted from spleen or lymph node cells, obtained before transplant. All receptors come from a human donor who was the organ donor for an intestinal transplant. The CDR3 runs from the conserved cysteine through the conserved F or W. D genes are given only for firm matches. Expanded clones are given a class, and other clones once, few, many or no size at all.

>TRBV6-1|.|.|TRBJ2-5
TGTGCCAGCAGTGAAGCTCGGCCACGCAGACCACAAGAGACCCAGTACTTC
CASSEARPRRPQETQYF
>TRBV5-1|.|.|TRBJ2-2
TGCGCCAGCAGCTTACGAAGGAACACCGGGGAGCTGTTTTTT
CASSLRRNTGELFF
>TRBV7-2|.|TRBD1|TRBJ1-5
TGTGCCAGCAGCTATGACAGGGTAGGGAATCAGCCCCAGCATTTT
CASSYDRVGNQPQHF
>TRBV29-1|once|.|TRBJ2-6
TGCAGCGTTGAAGCAGAGAGGGGGGCCAACGTCCTGACTTTC
CSVEAERGANVLTF
>TRBV10-1|.|.|TRBJ2-3
TGCGCCAGCAGTGAGCCAGGACTTTCCCCTAGCACAGATACGCAGTATTTT
CASSEPGLSPSTDTQYF
>TRBV6-5|.|TRBD2|TRBJ2-1
TGTGCCAGCAGTCGGGGCGGGAGGGCCAGTAATGAGCAGTTCTTC
CASSRGGRASNEQFF
>TRBV30|.|TRBD1|TRBJ2-5
TGTGCCTGGAGTGACGGGACAGGTCTATCAGGAGAGACCCAGTACTTC
CAWSDGTGLSGETQYF
>TRBV4-1|.|.|TRBJ2-3
TGCGCCAGCAGCCAAGTTGGACGGGGGCTAGCGGATATGAGAGATACGCAGTATTTT
CASSQVGRGLADMRDTQYF
>TRBV11-2|.|.|TRBJ1-1
TGTGCCAGCAGCTTTTTCCAGGGCGAAGGCACTGAAGCTTTCTTT
CASSFFQGEGTEAFF
>TRBV2|.|.|TRBJ1-5
TGTGCCAGCAGCTCGTCCTCAGGGAATCAGCCCCAGCATTTT
CASSSSSGNQPQHF
>TRBV7-9|.|.|TRBJ2-7
TGTGCCAGCAGCTTAAGGGTGGGATACGAGCAGTACTTC
CASSLRVGYEQYF
>TRBV27|.|TRBD1|TRBJ1-4
TGTGCCAGCTCGGCAGGGGGGACTAATGAAAAACTGTTTTTT
CASSAGGTNEKLFF
>TRBV2|.|.|TRBJ2-2
TGTGCCAGCAGTGAAGCTGGGGTAGGGGAGCTGTTTTTT
CASSEAGVGELFF
>TRBV6-5|.|TRBD1|TRBJ1-2
TGTGCCAGCAGTTATTCAAAAGGGGGCTCGTATGGCTACACCTTC
CASSYSKGGSYGYTF
>TRBV11-2|.|.|TRBJ1-1
TGTGCCAGCAGCCCCGGGGCGAACACTGAAGCTTTCTTT
CASSPGANTEAFF